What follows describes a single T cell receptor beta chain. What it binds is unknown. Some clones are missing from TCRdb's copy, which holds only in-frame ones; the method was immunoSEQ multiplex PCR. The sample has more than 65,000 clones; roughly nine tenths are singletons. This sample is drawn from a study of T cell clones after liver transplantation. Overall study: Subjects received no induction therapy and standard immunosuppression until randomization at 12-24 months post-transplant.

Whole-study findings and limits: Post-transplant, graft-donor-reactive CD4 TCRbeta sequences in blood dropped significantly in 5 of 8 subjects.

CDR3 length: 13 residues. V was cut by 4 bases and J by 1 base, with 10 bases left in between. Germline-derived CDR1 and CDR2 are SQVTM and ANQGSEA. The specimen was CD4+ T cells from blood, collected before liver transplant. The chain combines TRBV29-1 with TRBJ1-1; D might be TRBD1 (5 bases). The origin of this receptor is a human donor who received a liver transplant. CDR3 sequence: CSVAGQPNTEAFF. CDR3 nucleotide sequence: TGCAGCGTTGCGGGGCAGCCGAACACTGAAGCTTTCTTT.